Included here is one T cell receptor beta chain sequence, with context. In the authors' workflow: How many nucleated cells were present was estimated from reference gene primer amplification. TCRdb keeps only in-frame clones here, not all; method: immunoSEQ multiplex PCR. That table is the source of V, J and clone size, and D and trimming were worked out from the DNA. The top ten clones hold around 12% of a sample with around 310,000 clones, about 91% of them seen once. The source of the sample is a study of blood T cell repertoires in COVID-19. Study information: The United States, Italy and Spain provided the acute and convalescent COVID-19 samples. PBMCs, B-cell-depleted T cells, or T cells provided the cDNA or gDNA that made up the material.

Material: peripheral blood. This clonotype originated in a woman in her fifties or sixties with acute or convalescent COVID-19.

This CDR3 reads CASSGQGYVDTQYF. Written as DNA, the CDR3 is TGTGCCAGCAGCGGACAGGGGTATGTAGATACGCAGTATTTT. The rearrangement joins TRBV9 to TRBJ2-3, with 8 positions matching TRBD1. V trimming: 3 bases; J trimming: 5 bases; junction bases outside the gene matches: 5. The CDR3 runs 14 residues. CDR1 is SGDLS and CDR2 is YYNGEE in the germline V gene.